This T cell receptor beta chain was obtained from a study of beta chain features in type 1 diabetes. Since all of the isolated RNA was reverse transcribed, expressed TCRB transcripts were what got sequenced. Assay: immunoSEQ multiplex PCR; the TCRdb copy retains only in-frame clones and omits some. The repertoire holds a few hundred thousand clones, around 15% seen once, with approximately 0.019% in the top ten. Populations isolated by sorting all had purity greater than 95%. CDR3 length equals 14 residues. The germline CDR1 and CDR2 sequences are GTSNPN and SVGIG (reference sequence). V was shortened by 1 base and J by 6 bases, with 13 bases between the two germline ends. This clone was detected only a few times.

The clonotype comes from a young woman in good health. J is TRBJ1-5 and V is TRBV30, with D possibly matching TRBD1 (5 bases). Sequenced: naive CD4+ T cells from blood. This CDR3 reads CAWSAGMISQPQHF. CDR3 sequence (DNA): TGTGCCTGGAGTGCAGGGATGATAAGTCAGCCCCAGCATTTT.